This TCR beta chain is drawn from a study of cytomegalovirus exposure and HLA in healthy donors (dated by TCRdb to about 2017). In the study overall: In an earlier analysis of 587 of the donors, around 300 Gb of sequence data and some 120 million unique TCR beta sequences from 150 million to 200 million T cells were reported. Around 320 gigabases of sequencing data and tens of millions of unique TCR sequences were included in an early release covering around 650 HLA-typed donors. The genetic ancestry cluster associated with self-reported Caucasian donors included around 76% of the roughly 400 genotyped donors. The study aimed to test whether cataloging public T cell receptors could reveal signatures of past pathogen exposure. The study profiled the T cell repertoires of 500 to 800 subjects by immunosequencing and related them to cytomegalovirus serostatus. Besides the first cohort of 666 subjects, a separate validation cohort made up of roughly 120 different subjects was used. High-throughput TCR immunosequencing, statistical association of individual TCRs with disease status, and machine learning were combined to predict cytomegalovirus infection status. A later analysis re-examined previously published TCR beta repertoires from just over 650 donors and added high-resolution HLA genotyping to investigate patterns of TCR occurrence. In the later analysis, no new phenotypic data were used to find candidate immune exposures; instead, reliance was placed on TCR beta sequences and their occurrence across donors. In an earlier analysis of over 550 of the donors, high-throughput TCR beta sequencing was used to judge whether each TCR beta V gene segment behaved as functional or pseudogenic. Donor age, sex, ethnicity and CMV serostatus were compiled together with the repertoire data. Genome-wide SNP genotypes for about 55% of the roughly 670 donors were used in a later genetic analysis, which treated that subset as a discovery cohort. Every discovery cohort repertoire had been produced on one sequencing platform. HLA typing included class I and class II loci at four-digit resolution. Typing coverage differed by locus: A, B, C, DRB1 and DQB1 were typed in roughly 629-640 donors, DQA1 in about 550, DPA1 in over 600, and DPB1 in roughly 470. Because of strong linkage in the cohort, roughly five DR-DQ haplotypes were treated as single units for association and clustering. Among roughly 400 genotyped donors of the cohort, an average of roughly 240,000 unique TCR beta nucleotide sequences were sequenced per donor, roughly 20% of them non-productive.

The cohort consisted of 666 healthy bone marrow donors. At the time of sampling, all cohort members were nominally healthy, though unrecorded immune exposures were likely present. The donor tested CMV seronegative and was one of the 352 seronegative cohort members. Every donor gave a peripheral blood sample, and the peripheral blood mononuclear cells from that sample were used for TCR beta sequencing. The Qiagen DNeasy Blood Extraction Kit was used to extract genomic DNA from the blood cell samples. General findings and caveats noted by the study authors: A later analysis found that most CMV-associated TCR beta chains appeared HLA-restricted, with HLA associations seemingly driven largely by CMV exposure. In a later genetic analysis, a missense DCLRE1C variant was associated with V-gene and J-gene trimming of TCR beta chains, and the association was replicated in an independent cohort. A total of 150 to 200 TCR beta chains were listed by the study as associated with cytomegalovirus. A later analysis reported that several top co-occurrence clusters appeared linked to parvovirus B19, influenza, CMV and Epstein-Barr virus. According to the authors, the approach could potentially be generalized to other disease states and immunological phenotypes. A further reported finding was that TCR beta sequences accurately predicted the HLA-A and HLA-B alleles for most subjects in the first cohort. A few of the identified cytomegalovirus-associated TCR beta chains were confirmed in vitro to be specific for cytomegalovirus antigens. While some public TCRs were present in many individuals, most TCR sequences turned up only very rarely across donors. Because HLA typing was missing for some donors at each locus, association tests included only the typed subset. Broadly in line with IMGT annotations, most TCR beta V segments showed up in productive rearrangements about 87% or about 30% of the time in an earlier analysis of several hundred of the donors. Roughly uniform sequencing depth across donors was assumed in presence/absence analyses, although this assumption may not hold. Only TCR beta chains were sequenced in this cohort, and the absence of alpha or paired-chain data limited detectable features. Some IMGT-functional V segments, including TRBV6-2 and TRBV6-3, could not be distinguished by the 87-base-pair reads and were therefore excluded. A later genetic analysis reported fewer N-insertions in productive TCRs among donors in an Asian-associated ancestry cluster than the roughly 700-donor mean. According to a later analysis, TCR association rates differed among HLA loci, with DRB1 alleles showing the most associated TCRs and HLA-C alleles showing the fewest. When HLA alleles, especially DR and DQ, strongly co-occurred, TCR associations were difficult to assign to individual alleles. The earlier analysis of almost 600 of the donors excluded seventeen rarely observed V segments, including chromosome 9 orphons, because counts were too low. Linkage disequilibrium might explain the correlated functional status among segregating V segments, but an unknown experimental factor could not be excluded. The only immune exposure information available for the cohort was CMV serostatus. In a later analysis, HLA-associated TCR beta chains were found to be more clonally expanded and to have lower generation probabilities than equally common non-associated chains. In a later analysis, 15,000 to 20,000 TCR beta sequences were associated with specific HLA alleles at a false discovery rate of 0.05. The classifier was reported to diagnose cytomegalovirus status with high specificity and sensitivity in both the original and validation cohorts. A cluster of highly shared sequence variants was judged likely to be a technical artifact of the sequencing pipeline.

The CDR3 runs 15 residues from the cysteine to the phenylalanine. The entry retains the CDR3 DNA only, 45 bases that are in frame from base 1. V is clipped by 0 bases and J by 2 bases, and the sequence between their germline boundaries is 8 bases long. The germline V gene provides CDR1 SGHRS and CDR2 YFSETQ. This clone has only one observation. The antigen it binds to is not known. No per-base quality is available; no much larger clone lies one base away. The library was made by the immunoSEQ multiplex PCR assay. For the multiplex PCR, a mixture combining 60 forward primers for TCR Vbeta segments and 13 reverse primers for TCR Jbeta segments was used. The CDR3 region of rearranged TCR beta genes was amplified from genomic DNA by a multiplex PCR assay. The amplified TCR beta libraries were sequenced on the Illumina HiSeq System as 87-base-pair reads. The paper's processing steps were these. Across the 700 or so repertoires, a later analysis counted about 81 million unique TCR beta chains, around 10 million of which were shared by at least two donors. A nearest-neighbor algorithm error-corrected the raw reads and collapsed the reads into unique sequences, merging closely related sequences to remove PCR and sequencing errors. V, D and J gene segments were assigned by aligning CDR3 sequences to IMGT reference sequences. For a sequence to be retained, a match of at least six nucleotides was required to both a V gene segment and a J gene segment. A rearrangement was called productive if the CDR3 had no stop codons and remained in frame with V and J, and every other rearrangement was called non-productive. CDR3 was defined according to IMGT convention as the region running from the second conserved V-encoded cysteine to the conserved J-encoded phenylalanine. Sequences without an unambiguous match to a single V gene segment were excluded from the earlier analysis of over 500 of the donors. In an earlier analysis of around 600 of the donors, V segments were called functional above 56.7% productive rearrangements and were called segregating when the between-donor standard deviation exceeded 5%. A statistical classification framework was built for diagnosing cytomegalovirus status from the catalog of TCR beta chain sequences. In a later analysis, TCR nucleotide sequences were compared against IMGT/GENE-DB human TR gene sequences so that V and J genes could be assigned. Using the TCRdist pipeline, a later analysis assigned CDR3 sequences along with most-parsimonious VDJ recombination scenarios. In a later analysis, every TCR beta chain was defined by the combination of its CDR3 amino acid sequence and its V-gene family, and reads without a unique V-gene family were dropped. As a way to deal with suspected cross-contamination and a sequencing artifact, a later analysis dropped hundreds of nucleotide sequences that were highly shared and had low generation probability. A later analysis calculated a clonal expansion index for each public chain from normalized within-repertoire ranks of inferred template counts. Generation probabilities in a later analysis came from a VDJ recombination model fitted to out-of-frame rearrangements, and those results were checked against IGoR. In a later analysis, hypergeometric tests were used to score TCR-TCR, TCR-HLA and TCR-CMV co-occurrence, with a repertoire-size bias correction applied to TCR pairs. A later analysis estimated false discovery rates by permuting HLA or CMV assignments 20 times. In a later analysis, co-occurring TCRs were grouped using DBSCAN, with TCRdist sequence similarity added in when clustering inside HLA-allele-positive subsets. Repertoires with fewer than 30,000 or more than 120,000 public chains were left out of co-occurrence clustering, as were four to six repertoires with anomalous nucleotide sharing. As stored in TCRdb, this immuneACCESS dataset retains in-frame rearrangements with V and J assigned. A fraction of the clones does not appear; measured against another copy, unresolved V genes explain less than half of the discrepancy, and the remainder lacks a known reason. V and J calls plus clone size are reproduced from that table; the DNA served to infer D and trimming. The sample has 160,000 or so clones on record, roughly 80% of them singletons. The ten top clones hold around 0.93% of the sample.

In this chain, TRBV5-1 is recombined with TRBJ2-2, with a weak D call of TRBD1 (5 bases match). This receptor was obtained from a man aged 25 to 40 in good health and CMV-seronegative. Source material: PBMCs. The nucleotide sequence is given as TGCGCCAGCAGCTTGGGCAGGGCCAACACCGGGGAGCTGTTTTTT. Translated, this is CASSLGRANTGELFF.